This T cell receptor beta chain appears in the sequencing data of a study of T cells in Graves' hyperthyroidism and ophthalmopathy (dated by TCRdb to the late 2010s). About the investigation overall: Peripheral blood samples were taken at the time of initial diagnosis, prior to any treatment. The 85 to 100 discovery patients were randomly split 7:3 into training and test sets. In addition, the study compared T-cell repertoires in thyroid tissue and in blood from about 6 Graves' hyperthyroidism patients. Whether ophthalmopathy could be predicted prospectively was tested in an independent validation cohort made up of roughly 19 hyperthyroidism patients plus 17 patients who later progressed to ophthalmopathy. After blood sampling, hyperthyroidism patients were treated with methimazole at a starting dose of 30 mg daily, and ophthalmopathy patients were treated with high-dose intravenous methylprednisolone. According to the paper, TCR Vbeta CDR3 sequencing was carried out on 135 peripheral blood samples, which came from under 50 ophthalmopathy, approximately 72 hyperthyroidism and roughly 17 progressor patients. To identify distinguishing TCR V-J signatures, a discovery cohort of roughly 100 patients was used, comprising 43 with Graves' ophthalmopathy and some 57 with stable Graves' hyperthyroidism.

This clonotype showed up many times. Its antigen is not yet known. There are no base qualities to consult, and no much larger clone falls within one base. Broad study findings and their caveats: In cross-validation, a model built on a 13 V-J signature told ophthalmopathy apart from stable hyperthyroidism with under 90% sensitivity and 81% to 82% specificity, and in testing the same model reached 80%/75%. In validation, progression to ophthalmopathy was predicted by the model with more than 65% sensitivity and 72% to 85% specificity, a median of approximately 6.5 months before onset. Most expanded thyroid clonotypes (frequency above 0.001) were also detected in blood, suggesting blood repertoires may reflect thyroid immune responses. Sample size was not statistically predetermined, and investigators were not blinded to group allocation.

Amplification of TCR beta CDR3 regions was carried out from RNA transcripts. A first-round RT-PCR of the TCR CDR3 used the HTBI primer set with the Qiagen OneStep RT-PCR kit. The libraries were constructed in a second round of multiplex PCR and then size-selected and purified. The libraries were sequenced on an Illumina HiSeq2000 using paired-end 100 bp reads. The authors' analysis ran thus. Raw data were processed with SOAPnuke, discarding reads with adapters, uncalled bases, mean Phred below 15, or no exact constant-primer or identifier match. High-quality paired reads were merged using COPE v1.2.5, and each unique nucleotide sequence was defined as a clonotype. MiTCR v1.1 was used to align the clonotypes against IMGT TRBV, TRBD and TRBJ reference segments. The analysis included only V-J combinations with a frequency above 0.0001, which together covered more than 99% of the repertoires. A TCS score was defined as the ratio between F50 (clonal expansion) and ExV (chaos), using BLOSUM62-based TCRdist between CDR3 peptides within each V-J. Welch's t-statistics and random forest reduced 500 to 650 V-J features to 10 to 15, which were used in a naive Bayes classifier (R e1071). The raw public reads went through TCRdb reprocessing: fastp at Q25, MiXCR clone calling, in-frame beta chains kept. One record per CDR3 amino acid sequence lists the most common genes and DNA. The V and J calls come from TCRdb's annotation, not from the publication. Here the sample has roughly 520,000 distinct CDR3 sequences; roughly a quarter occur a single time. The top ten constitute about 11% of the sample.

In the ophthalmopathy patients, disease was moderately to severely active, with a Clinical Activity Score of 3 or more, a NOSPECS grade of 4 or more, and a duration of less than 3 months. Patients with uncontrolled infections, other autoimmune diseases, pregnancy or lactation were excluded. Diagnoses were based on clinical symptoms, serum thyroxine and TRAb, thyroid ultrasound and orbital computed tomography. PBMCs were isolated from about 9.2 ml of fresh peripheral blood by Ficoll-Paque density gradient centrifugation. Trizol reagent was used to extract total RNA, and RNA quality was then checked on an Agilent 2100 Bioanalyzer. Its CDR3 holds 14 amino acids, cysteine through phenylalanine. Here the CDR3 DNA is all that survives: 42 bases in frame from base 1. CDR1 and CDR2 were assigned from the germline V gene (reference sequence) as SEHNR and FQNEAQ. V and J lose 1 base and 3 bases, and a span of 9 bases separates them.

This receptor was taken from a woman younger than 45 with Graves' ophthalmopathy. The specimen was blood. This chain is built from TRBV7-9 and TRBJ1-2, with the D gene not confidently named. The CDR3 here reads CASSLEGRHYGYTF. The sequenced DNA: TGTGCCAGCAGCTTAGAAGGGAGGCACTATGGCTACACCTTC.